This TCR beta chain is drawn from a study of technical replicates of blood from a few donors. Sequencing used immunoSEQ multiplex PCR; TCRdb keeps in-frame clones, though not all of them. The data hold fewer than 100,000 clones, with approximately 90% observed a single time. Germline V gene data show CDR1 as PRHDT and CDR2 as FYEKMQ (reference sequence). The CDR3 sequence is 19 residues long. With V trimmed by 5 bases and J by 4 bases, 13 bases remained unmatched. This clone was counted once. Sequencing was done on a sample of T cells isolated from PBMCs. The TCR originated in a human donor in good health. J is TRBJ2-2 and V is TRBV13; TRBD2 matches 13 bases. The CDR3 spells CASSPIDGLAGASTGELFF. The CDR3 DNA reads as TGTGCCAGCAGCCCAATCGACGGACTAGCGGGAGCAAGCACCGGGGAGCTGTTTTTT.